This T cell receptor (beta chain) was sequenced during a study of glioma-infiltrating T cells after dendritic cell vaccination (dated by TCRdb to the mid-2010s). Describing the broader study: Of the roughly 15 glioblastoma patients in the cohort, all drawn from Phase I and II dendritic cell vaccination trials, 9 were newly diagnosed and 6 had recurrent disease. Between 2003 and 2012, patients were given autologous tumor lysate-pulsed dendritic cell vaccination. The vaccine was prepared from monocyte-derived dendritic cells that were cultured for approximately seven days with IL-4 and GM-CSF and then pulsed overnight with autologous tumor lysate. Each patient was given three intradermal dendritic cell vaccine injections, spaced two weeks apart, in the arm below the axilla. Deep sequencing of TCR beta CDR3 regions was used to quantify tumor-infiltrating lymphocyte content and compare tumor and blood repertoires in dendritic cell-vaccinated glioblastoma patients. Survival after dendritic cell vaccination was correlated with TCR sequencing metrics, including TIL content and tumor-blood repertoire overlap.

Inclusive of the bounding cysteine and phenylalanine, the CDR3 is 14 residues long. Only the CDR3 DNA stays, 42 bases, in frame from base 1. Compared with germline, V lacks 4 bases and J lacks 8 bases; bases without a gene match: 6. CDR1 SGHTA and CDR2 FQGNSA were looked up in the germline V gene. The count of this clone is one. The target of this receptor is not known. No qualities accompany the bases; no much larger clone lies one base away. The time point label, as the study defines it: after dendritic cell vaccination, including at tumor progression/relapse. To be selected, patients needed enough residual fresh-frozen tumor tissue and more than two years of available survival data. Although molecular status otherwise differed among the glioblastoma patients, no patient had an isocitrate dehydrogenase mutation. PBMC collection took place before vaccination, two weeks after the third vaccination, and at tumor progression if progression occurred. The Qiagen DNeasy Blood extraction Kit was used to extract genomic DNA.

The research as a whole found: The cohort was small and heterogeneous, only a few patients had full blood and tumor sets, and even fewer had initial-recurrent tumor pairs. Higher estimated pretreatment TIL content predicted longer time to progression and overall survival after dendritic cell vaccination. The response model built on TCR overlap across three groups was characterized as speculative, with prospective validation still needed. TCR clonality showed no direct relationship with survival, which suggests that a diverse polyclonal response may be important.

TCRB CDR3 regions were amplified from roughly 1.8 ug genomic DNA, or all available DNA if less, using the immunoSEQ assay. Multiplex PCR used 60 forward primers for TCR V beta segments and 13 reverse primers for J beta segments. To estimate reads per starting template, synthetic control templates were spiked into each sample at limiting dilution. Reads of 87 bp were generated by sequencing on the Illumina HiSeq System. The original methods were these. To remove PCR and sequencing errors, closely related sequences were merged with a nearest neighbor algorithm. TCR overlap was measured as the percentage of unique tumor TCR beta sequences that were also present in the peripheral blood of the same patient. TCRdb took over this immuneACCESS table, retaining in-frame rearrangements with V and J assigned. Such tables are incomplete; in checked studies, under half of the missing clones stem from an unresolved V gene, and the remainder is unexplained. V, J and clone size reflect that table, while D and trimming were determined from the DNA. Present in this sample are about 50,000 clones, approximately 90% of which were seen just once. Around 5% of the sample is in the top ten clones.

Rearrangement joined TRBV7-2 to TRBJ1-2; the junction holds 11 bases that match TRBD1. This material consisted of blood, taken after dendritic cell vaccination. The clonotype comes from a human donor with glioblastoma. The CDR3 in this case is CASSSGTGGWGYTF. The nucleotide sequence reads as follows: TGTGCCAGCAGCTCCGGGACAGGGGGGTGGGGCTACACCTTC.